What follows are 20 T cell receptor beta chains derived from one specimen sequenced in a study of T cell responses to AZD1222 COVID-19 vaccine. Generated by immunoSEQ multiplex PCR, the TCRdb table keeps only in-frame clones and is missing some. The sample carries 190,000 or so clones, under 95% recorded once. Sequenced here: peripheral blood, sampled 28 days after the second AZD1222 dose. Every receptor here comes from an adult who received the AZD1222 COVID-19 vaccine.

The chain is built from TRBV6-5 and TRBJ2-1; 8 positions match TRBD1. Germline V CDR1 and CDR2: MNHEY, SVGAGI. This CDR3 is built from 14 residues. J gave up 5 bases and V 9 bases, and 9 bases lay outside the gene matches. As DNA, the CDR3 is TGTGCCAGTCGAAACGACAGGGGTCACAATGAGCAGTTCTTC. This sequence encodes CASRNDRGHNEQFF.

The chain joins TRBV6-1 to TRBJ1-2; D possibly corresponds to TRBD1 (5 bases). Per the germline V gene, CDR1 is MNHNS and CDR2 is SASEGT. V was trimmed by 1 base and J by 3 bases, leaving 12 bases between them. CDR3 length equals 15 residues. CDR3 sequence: CASSEVWEGYYGYTF. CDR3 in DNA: TGTGCCAGCAGTGAAGTATGGGAGGGGTACTATGGCTACACCTTC.

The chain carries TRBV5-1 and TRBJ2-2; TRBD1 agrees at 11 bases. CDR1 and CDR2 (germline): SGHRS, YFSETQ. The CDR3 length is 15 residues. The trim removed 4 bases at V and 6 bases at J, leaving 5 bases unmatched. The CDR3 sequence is CASSEDRGLSGELFF. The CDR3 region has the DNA TGCGCCAGCAGCGAGGACAGGGGGCTTTCCGGGGAGCTGTTTTTT.

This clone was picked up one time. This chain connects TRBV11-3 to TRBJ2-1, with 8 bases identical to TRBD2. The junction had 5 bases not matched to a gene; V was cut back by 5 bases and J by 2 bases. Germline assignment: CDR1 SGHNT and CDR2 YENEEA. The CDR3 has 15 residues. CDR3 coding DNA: TGTGCCAGCAGCCAGGTAGCGGGACCCTACAATGAGCAGTTCTTC. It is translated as CASSQVAGPYNEQFF.

In DNA form, the CDR3 reads TGTGCCAGCACCAGGGGCGATTCACCCCTCCACTTT. As protein: CASTRGDSPLHF. The chain couples TRBV27 to TRBJ1-6; D perhaps matches TRBD1 (6 bases). V was pared by 7 bases and J by 8 bases, with 9 bases between. From germline, CDR1 is MNHEY and CDR2 SMNVEV (reference sequence). CDR3 length: 12 residues.

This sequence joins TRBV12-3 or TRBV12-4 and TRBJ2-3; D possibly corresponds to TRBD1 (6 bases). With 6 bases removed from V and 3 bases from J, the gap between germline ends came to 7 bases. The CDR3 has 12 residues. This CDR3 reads CASRTGTDTQYF. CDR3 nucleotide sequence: TGTGCCAGCAGAACAGGGACAGATACGCAGTATTTT.

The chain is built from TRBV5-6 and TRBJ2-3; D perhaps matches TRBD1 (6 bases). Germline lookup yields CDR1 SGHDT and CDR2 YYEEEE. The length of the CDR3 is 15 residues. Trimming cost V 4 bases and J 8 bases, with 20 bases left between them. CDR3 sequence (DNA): TGTGCCAGCAGCCCCGACAGGTATGGAGAAGGTACGCAGTATTTT. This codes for CASSPDRYGEGTQYF.

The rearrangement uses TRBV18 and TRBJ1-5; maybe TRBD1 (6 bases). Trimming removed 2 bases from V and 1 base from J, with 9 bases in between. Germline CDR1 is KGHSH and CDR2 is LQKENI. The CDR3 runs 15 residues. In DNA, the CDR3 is TGTGCCAGCTCACCAACAGGGTCGAGCAATCAGCCCCAGCATTTT. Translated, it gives CASSPTGSSNQPQHF.

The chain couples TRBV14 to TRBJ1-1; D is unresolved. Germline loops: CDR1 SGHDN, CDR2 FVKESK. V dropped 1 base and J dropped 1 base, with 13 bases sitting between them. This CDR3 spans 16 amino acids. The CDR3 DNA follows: TGTGCCAGCAGCCAAGGTGTGGTGACAAGGAACACTGAAGCTTTCTTT. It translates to CASSQGVVTRNTEAFF. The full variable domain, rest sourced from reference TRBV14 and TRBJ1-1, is EAGVTQFPSHSVIEKGQTVTLRCDPISGHDNLYWYRRVMGKEIKFLLHFVKESKQDESGMPNNRFLAERTGGTYSTLKVQPAELEDSGVYFCASSQGVVTRNTEAFFGQGTRLTVV.

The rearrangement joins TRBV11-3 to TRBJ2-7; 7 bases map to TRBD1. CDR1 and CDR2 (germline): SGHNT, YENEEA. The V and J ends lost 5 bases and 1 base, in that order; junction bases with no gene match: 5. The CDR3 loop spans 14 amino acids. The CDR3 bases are TGTGCCAGCAGCGACCGGGACAGTTCCTACGAGCAGTACTTC. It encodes CASSDRDSSYEQYF.

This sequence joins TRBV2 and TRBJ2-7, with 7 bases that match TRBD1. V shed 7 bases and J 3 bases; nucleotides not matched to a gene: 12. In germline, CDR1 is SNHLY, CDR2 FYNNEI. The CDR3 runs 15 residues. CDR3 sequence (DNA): TGTGCCAGCAACAACCAGGGGGTCAACGTCTACGAGCAGTACTTC. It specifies CASNNQGVNVYEQYF.

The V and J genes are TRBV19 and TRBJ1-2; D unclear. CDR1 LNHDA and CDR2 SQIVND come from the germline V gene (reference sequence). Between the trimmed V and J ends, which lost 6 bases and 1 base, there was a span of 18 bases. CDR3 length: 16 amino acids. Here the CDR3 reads CASSLGGFGNNYGYTF. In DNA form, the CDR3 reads TGTGCCAGTAGCCTAGGAGGGTTTGGAAATAACTATGGCTACACCTTC. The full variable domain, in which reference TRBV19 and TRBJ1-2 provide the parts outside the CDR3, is DGGITQSPKYLFRKEGQNVTLSCEQNLNHDAMYWYRQDPGQGLRLIYYSQIVNDFQKGDIAEGYSVSREKKESFPLTVTSAQKNPTAFYLCASSLGGFGNNYGYTFGSGTRLTVV.

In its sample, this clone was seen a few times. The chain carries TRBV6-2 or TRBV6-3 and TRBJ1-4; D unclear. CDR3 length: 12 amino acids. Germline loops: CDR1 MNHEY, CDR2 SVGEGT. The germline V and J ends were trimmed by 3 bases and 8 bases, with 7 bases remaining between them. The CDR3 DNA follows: TGTGCCAGCAGTTATTTCGCGGAAAAACTGTTTTTT. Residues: CASSYFAEKLFF.

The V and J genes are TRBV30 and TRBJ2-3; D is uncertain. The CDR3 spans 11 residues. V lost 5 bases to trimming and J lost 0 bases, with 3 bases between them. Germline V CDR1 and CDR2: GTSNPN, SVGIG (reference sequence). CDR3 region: CAWESTDTQYF. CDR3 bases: TGTGCCTGGGAGAGCACAGATACGCAGTATTTT.

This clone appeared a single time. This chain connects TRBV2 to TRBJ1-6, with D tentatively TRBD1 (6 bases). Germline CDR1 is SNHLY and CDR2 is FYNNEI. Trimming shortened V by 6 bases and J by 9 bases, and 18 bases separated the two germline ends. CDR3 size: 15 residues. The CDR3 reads CASRAEGVGISPLHF. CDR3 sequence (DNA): TGTGCCAGCAGAGCAGAGGGGGTCGGGATTTCACCCCTCCACTTT.

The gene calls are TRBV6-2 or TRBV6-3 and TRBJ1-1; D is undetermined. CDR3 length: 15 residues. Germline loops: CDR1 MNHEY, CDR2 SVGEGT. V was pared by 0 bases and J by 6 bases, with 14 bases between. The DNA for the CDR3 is TGTGCCAGCAGTTACTCGCTCCTGTCGGGGTCTGAAGCTTTCTTT. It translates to CASSYSLLSGSEAFF.

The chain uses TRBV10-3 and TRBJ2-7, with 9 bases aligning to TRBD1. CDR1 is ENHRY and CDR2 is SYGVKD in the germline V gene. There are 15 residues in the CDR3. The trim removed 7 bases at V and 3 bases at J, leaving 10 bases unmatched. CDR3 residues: CAITRDREPHYEQYF. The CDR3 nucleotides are TGTGCCATCACCAGGGACAGGGAACCTCACTACGAGCAGTACTTC.

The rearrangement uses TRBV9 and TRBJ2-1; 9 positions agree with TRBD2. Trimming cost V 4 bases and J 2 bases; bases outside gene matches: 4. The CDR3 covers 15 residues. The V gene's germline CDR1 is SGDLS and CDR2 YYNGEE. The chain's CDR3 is CASSPAGGTYNEQFF. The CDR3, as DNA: TGTGCCAGCAGCCCAGCGGGGGGCACCTACAATGAGCAGTTCTTC.

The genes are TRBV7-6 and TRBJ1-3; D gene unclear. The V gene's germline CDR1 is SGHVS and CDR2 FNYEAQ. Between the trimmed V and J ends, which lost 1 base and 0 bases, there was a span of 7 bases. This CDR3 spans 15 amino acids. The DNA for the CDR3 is TGTGCCAGCAGCTTAGGCGTAAACTCTGGAAACACCATATATTTT. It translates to CASSLGVNSGNTIYF.

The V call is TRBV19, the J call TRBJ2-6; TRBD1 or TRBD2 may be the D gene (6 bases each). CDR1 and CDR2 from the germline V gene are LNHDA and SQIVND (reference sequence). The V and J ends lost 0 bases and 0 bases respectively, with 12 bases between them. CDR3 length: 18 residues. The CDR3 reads CASSIERGGNSGANVLTF. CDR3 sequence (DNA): TGTGCCAGTAGTATAGAAAGAGGGGGGAACTCTGGGGCCAACGTCCTGACTTTC.